This entry concerns a single T cell receptor (beta chain). What it binds is unknown. cDNA libraries for TRB were generated by 5' RACE incorporating UMI labels. With the 5' RACE reads reprocessed, TCRdb shows one record per CDR3 protein and no DNA. The sample spans more than 50,000 distinct CDR3 sequences; the ten largest clones claim approximately 1.5%. The source of the sample is a study of CXCR3-negative and CXCR3-positive naive CD8 T cells. Germline CDR1 and CDR2: MGHRA and YSYEKL. The CDR3 contains 15 residues. Whole-study results and caveats: TRB CDR3 properties were used to infer TCR strength, and surface CD5 was comparable between naive subsets. Comparison of naive CXCR3-negative and CXCR3-positive cells revealed similar TRBV-TRBJ usage, while memory cells differed.

The J gene is TRBJ1-2, the V gene TRBV4-1; as DNA is missing, the TRBD1 call by TCRdb cannot be tested. Material: naive CXCR3- CD8+ T cells from blood. Documented subset: CD45RO-CCR7+CD27+CD95- naive CD8+ T cells lacking CXCR3 (TNR3-). The source of this sequence is a human donor in good health. Some clones in this sample may be carry-over from other donors' samples. CDR3 region: CDSSQEGQGGYGYTF.